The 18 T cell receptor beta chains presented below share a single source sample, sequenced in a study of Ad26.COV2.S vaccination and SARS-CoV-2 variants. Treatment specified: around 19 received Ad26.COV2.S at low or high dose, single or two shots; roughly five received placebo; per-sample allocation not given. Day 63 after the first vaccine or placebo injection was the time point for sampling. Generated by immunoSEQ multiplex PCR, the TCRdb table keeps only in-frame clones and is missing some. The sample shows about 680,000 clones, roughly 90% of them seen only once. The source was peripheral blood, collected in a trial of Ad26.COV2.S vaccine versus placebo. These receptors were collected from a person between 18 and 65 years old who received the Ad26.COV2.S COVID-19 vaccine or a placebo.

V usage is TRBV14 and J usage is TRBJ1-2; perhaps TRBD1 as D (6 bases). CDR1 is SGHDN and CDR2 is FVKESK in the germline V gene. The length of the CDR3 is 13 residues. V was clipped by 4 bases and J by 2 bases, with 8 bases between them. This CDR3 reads CASSRGQNYGYTF. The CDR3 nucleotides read TGTGCCAGCAGCCGAGGACAGAACTATGGCTACACCTTC.

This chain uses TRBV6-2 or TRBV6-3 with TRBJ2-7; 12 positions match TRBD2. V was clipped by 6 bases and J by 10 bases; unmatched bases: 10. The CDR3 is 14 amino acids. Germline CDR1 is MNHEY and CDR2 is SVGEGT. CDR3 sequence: CASSPTGLAGTQYF. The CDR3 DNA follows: TGTGCCAGCAGCCCAACCGGACTAGCGGGGACTCAGTACTTC.

CDR3 coding DNA: TGCGCCAGCAGCCAACTAAGGGCGTCCACTGAAGCTTTCTTT. Amino acid sequence: CASSQLRASTEAFF. The chain joins TRBV4-3 to TRBJ1-1; the D is unclear. This CDR3 region has 14 residues. V lost 2 bases to trimming and J lost 4 bases, with 11 bases between them. Germline values: CDR1 LGHNA, CDR2 YSLEER.

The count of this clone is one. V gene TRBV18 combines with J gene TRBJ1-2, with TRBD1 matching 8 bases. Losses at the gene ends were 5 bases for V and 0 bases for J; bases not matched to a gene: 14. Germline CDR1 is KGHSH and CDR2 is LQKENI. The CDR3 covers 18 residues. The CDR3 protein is CASSTYRDRPQTNYGYTF. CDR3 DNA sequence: TGTGCCAGCTCAACTTACCGGGACAGGCCGCAAACTAACTATGGCTACACCTTC.

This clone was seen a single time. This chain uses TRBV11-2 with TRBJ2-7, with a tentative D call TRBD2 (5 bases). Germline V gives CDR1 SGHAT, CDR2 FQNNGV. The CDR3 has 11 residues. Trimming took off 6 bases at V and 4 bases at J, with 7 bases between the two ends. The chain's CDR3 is CASSRGYEQYF. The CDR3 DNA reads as TGTGCCAGCAGTCGGGGTTACGAGCAGTACTTC.

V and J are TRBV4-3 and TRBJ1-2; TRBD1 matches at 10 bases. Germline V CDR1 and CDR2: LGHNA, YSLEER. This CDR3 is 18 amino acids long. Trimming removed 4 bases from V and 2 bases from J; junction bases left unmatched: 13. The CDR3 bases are TGCGCCAGCAGCCCCCTGTATCTGGGACAGGGGTCGAACTATGGCTACACCTTC. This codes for CASSPLYLGQGSNYGYTF.

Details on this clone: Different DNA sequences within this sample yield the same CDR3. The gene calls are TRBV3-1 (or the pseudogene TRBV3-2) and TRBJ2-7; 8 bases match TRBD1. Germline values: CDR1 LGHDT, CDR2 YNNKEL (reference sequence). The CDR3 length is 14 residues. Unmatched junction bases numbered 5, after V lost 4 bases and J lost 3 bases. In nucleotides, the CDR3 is TGTGCCAGCAGCCCCGGACAGGGAGGCTACGAGCAGTACTTC. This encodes CASSPGQGGYEQYF.

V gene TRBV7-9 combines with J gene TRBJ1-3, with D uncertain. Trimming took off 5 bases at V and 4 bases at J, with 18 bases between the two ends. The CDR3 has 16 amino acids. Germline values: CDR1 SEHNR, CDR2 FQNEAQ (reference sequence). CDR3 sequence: CASSPPVGSDGNTIYF. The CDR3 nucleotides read TGTGCCAGCAGCCCCCCGGTCGGATCCGACGGAAACACCATATATTTT.

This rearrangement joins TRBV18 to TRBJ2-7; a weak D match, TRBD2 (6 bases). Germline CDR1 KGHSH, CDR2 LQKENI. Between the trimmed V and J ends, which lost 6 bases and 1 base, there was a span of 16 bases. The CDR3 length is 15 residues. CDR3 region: CASSPPSGGSYEQYF. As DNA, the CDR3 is TGTGCCAGCTCGCCCCCCTCCGGGGGATCCTACGAGCAGTACTTC.

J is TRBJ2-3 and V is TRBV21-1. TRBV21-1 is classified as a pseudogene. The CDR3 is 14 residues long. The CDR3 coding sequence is TGTGCCAGCAGTAAAGGGGTCATCACAGATACGCAGTATTTT. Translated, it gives CASSKGVITDTQYF.

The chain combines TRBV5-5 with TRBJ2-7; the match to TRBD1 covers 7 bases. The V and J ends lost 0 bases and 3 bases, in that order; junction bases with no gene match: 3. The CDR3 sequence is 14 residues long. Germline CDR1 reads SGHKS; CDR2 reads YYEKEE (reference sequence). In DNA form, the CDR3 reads TGTGCCAGCAGCTTGGAGGCAGGGGGCTACGAGCAGTACTTC. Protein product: CASSLEAGGYEQYF. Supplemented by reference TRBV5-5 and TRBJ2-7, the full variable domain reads DAGVTQSPTHLIKTRGQQVTLRCSPISGHKSVSWYQQVLGQGPQFIFQYYEKEERGRGNFPDRFSARQFPNYSSELNVNALLLGDSALYLCASSLEAGGYEQYFGPGTRLTVT.

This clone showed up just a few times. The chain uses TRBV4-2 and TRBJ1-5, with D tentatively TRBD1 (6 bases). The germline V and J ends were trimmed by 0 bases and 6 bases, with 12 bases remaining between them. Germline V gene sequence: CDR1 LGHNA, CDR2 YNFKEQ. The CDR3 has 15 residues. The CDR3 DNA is TGTGCCAGCAGCCAAGATGTGCAGGGGAGTCAGCCCCAGCATTTT. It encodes CASSQDVQGSQPQHF.

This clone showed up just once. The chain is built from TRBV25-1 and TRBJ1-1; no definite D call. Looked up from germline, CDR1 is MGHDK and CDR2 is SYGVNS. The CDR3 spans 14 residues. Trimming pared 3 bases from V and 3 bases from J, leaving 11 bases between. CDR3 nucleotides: TGTGCCAGCAGTGAGGCCGTAGGGTACACTGAAGCTTTCTTT. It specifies CASSEAVGYTEAFF.

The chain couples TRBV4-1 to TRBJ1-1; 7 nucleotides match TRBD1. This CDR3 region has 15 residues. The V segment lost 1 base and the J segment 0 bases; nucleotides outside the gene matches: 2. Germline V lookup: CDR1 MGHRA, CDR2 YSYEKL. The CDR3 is CASSQAGQLNTEAFF. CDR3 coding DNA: TGCGCCAGCAGCCAAGCGGGACAGTTGAACACTGAAGCTTTCTTT.

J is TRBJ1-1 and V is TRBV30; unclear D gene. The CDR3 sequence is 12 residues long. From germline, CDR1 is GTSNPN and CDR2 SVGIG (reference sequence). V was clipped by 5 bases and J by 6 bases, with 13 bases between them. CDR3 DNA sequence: TGTGCCTGGGAGATCTTGTCCCCTGAAGCTTTCTTT. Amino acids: CAWEILSPEAFF.

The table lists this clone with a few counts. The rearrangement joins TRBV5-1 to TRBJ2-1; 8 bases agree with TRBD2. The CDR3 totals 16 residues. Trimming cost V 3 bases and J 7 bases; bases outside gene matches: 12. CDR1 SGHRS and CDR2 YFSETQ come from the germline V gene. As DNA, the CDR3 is TGCGCCAGCAGCTCTCGTGTGGATAGCGGGACTAATGAGCAGTTCTTC. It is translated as CASSSRVDSGTNEQFF. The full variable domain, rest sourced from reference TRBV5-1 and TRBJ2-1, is KAGVTQTPRYLIKTRGQQVTLSCSPISGHRSVSWYQQTPGQGLQFLFEYFSETQRNKGNFPGRFSGRQFSNSRSEMNVSTLELGDSALYLCASSSRVDSGTNEQFFGPGTRLTVL.

CDR3 coding DNA: TGTGCCAGCAGTTTAGTTGCTACCTCACCCCTCCACTTT. Translation gives CASSLVATSPLHF. The chain recombines TRBV27 with TRBJ1-6; D remains ambiguous. The CDR3 spans 13 residues. Between the trimmed V and J ends, which lost 2 bases and 10 bases, there was a span of 9 bases. Germline V gives CDR1 MNHEY, CDR2 SMNVEV (reference sequence).

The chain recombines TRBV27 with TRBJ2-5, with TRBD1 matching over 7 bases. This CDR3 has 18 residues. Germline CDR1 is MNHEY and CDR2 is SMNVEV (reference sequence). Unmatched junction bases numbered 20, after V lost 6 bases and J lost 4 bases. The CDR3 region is CASRRAYVPLTGTETQYF. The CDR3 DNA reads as TGTGCCAGCAGAAGAGCTTACGTACCTTTGACAGGGACAGAGACCCAGTACTTC.